These T cell receptor beta chains were read from a single sample in a study of T cells in Graves' hyperthyroidism and ophthalmopathy. A single record per CDR3 protein comes from TCRdb applying MiXCR to the multiplex PCR reads. The sample yields over 700,000 distinct CDR3 sequences, about 19% seen once. Material: blood. Receptor source: a woman aged 45 to 65 with Graves' hyperthyroidism that later progressed to Graves' ophthalmopathy. CDR3s include the opening cysteine and the closing phenylalanine or tryptophan. Clone size is stated in some rows and not others, as once, few, many or a class when expanded.

few TRBJ2-7 TRBV7-6 CASSSAGQNYEQYF
. TRBJ1-2 TRBV29-1 CSVIGGSDHEGYGYTF
few TRBJ2-3 TRBV6-1 CASSRRSSSGTDTQYF
. TRBJ2-2 TRBV20-1 CSASAGGRNTGELFF
. TRBJ2-1 TRBV28 CASSITGTEQFF
. TRBJ2-5 TRBV6-1 CASSSPAGDVETQYF
. TRBJ2-3 TRBV4-1 CASSPERGDGTDTQYF
. TRBJ1-5 TRBV19 CASSPPEGGFRQPQHF
. TRBJ1-5 TRBV20-1 CSASPGGLNQPQHF
many TRBJ1-1 TRBV7-2 CASSTRTGLRNTEAFF
. TRBJ1-1 TRBV6-4 CASRAGFGTEAFF
many TRBJ1-1 TRBV20-1 CSARRSLGGTEAFF
many TRBJ2-7 TRBV20-1 CSAQNSGGYYEQYF
many TRBJ2-1 TRBV6-1 CASSPGPGGHNEQFF
many TRBJ1-5 TRBV12-3/TRBV12-4 CASSSTGGGQPQHF
few TRBJ1-5 TRBV27 CASSLLVSQPQHF
few TRBJ1-2 TRBV20-1 CSARSGGGNYGYTF
. TRBJ1-1 TRBV19 CASSTAVQGGKNTEAFF
. TRBJ1-1 TRBV7-9 CASSLEIAANTEAFF
. TRBJ2-1 TRBV10-3 CAISDLGTSLYEQFF
. TRBJ1-4 TRBV19 CASKAPHDRGREKLFF
. TRBJ1-2 TRBV15 CATSRDNGGYTF
. TRBJ1-2 TRBV9 CASTGRAYTYGYTF
. TRBJ1-5 TRBV27 CASSPQGYSNQPQHF
. TRBJ1-1 TRBV7-9 CASSFDRVETEAFF
many TRBJ2-5 TRBV9 CASSVGSGWVETQYF
many TRBJ2-1 TRBV13 CASSEGGRGLYNEQFF
. TRBJ2-1 TRBV20-1 CSASSGNSYNEQFF
many TRBJ2-3 TRBV28 CASSLPSGTSGGDYTDTQYF
many TRBJ1-4 TRBV3-1 CASSYRDRGQKLFF
few TRBJ1-1 TRBV5-5 CASSRGTGAWAFF
many TRBJ2-1 TRBV12-3/TRBV12-4 CASSPTEGPASEQFF
. TRBJ2-7 TRBV20-1 CSARDRSWSSYEQYF
few TRBJ2-2 TRBV30 CAWSVLDRSGELFF
many TRBJ2-1 TRBV12-3/TRBV12-4 CASSLESSSYNEQFF
few TRBJ1-3 TRBV12-3/TRBV12-4 CASSLGYPRDGNTIYF
many TRBJ1-1 TRBV3-1 CASSELEGGTEAFF
many TRBJ1-2 TRBV3-1 CASSQRPTGARNYGYTF
many TRBJ2-7 TRBV3-1 CASSQRVRGNYEQYF
many TRBJ1-5 TRBV12-3/TRBV12-4 CASSPGTEKYQPQHF
. TRBJ2-7 TRBV5-6 CASGGEGTTFYEQYF
few TRBJ1-1 TRBV5-1 CASSLALFNGQANTEAFF
. TRBJ2-3 TRBV5-4 CASSFSGGPPMHTQYF
many TRBJ2-2 TRBV12-3/TRBV12-4 CASNGQFGNTGELFF
. TRBJ2-2 TRBV19 CASSSTGGVVGELFF
many TRBJ2-2 TRBV12-3/TRBV12-4 CASSLFGTGYTGELFF